One and the same sample provided the 3 T cell receptor beta chains below, sequenced in a study of blood T cell repertoires in COVID-19. TCRdb's table, derived via immunoSEQ multiplex PCR, lists solely in-frame clones and lacks some. The sample carries 380,000 or so clones, 85% to 90% recorded once. Specimen: PBMCs or T cells enriched from blood (not recorded which). These receptors came from a woman younger than 45 with acute COVID-19.

The chain carries TRBV5-1 and TRBJ2-7, with 11 bases lining up with TRBD1. The CDR3 contains 13 residues. From germline, CDR1 is SGHRS and CDR2 YFSETQ. V was pared by 7 bases and J by 4 bases, with 4 bases of the junction left unmatched. CDR3 DNA: TGCGCCAGCGGGGACAGGGGGACGTACGAGCAGTACTTC. Its translation is CASGDRGTYEQYF. Supplemented by reference TRBV5-1 and TRBJ2-7, the full variable domain reads KAGVTQTPRYLIKTRGQQVTLSCSPISGHRSVSWYQQTPGQGLQFLFEYFSETQRNKGNFPGRFSGRQFSNSRSEMNVSTLELGDSALYLCASGDRGTYEQYFGPGTRLTVT.

V gene TRBV7-6 combines with J gene TRBJ1-3; 7 bases align to TRBD1. J lost 0 bases, V lost 6 bases, and 5 bases had no gene match. Per germline, CDR1 SGHVS and CDR2 FNYEAQ. The CDR3 contains 15 residues. CDR3 DNA sequence: TGTGCCAGCAGTCAGGGACAGAGCTCTGGAAACACCATATATTTT. Its translation: CASSQGQSSGNTIYF.

This chain links TRBV6-6 with TRBJ1-1; D gene ambiguous. Trimming pared 0 bases from V and 11 bases from J, leaving 13 bases between. Germline values: CDR1 MNHNY, CDR2 SVGAGI (reference sequence). The CDR3 consists of 13 residues. The DNA for the CDR3 is TGTGCCAGCAGTTACTCTCCTACCCAGAGGGCTTTCTTT. Amino acids: CASSYSPTQRAFF.